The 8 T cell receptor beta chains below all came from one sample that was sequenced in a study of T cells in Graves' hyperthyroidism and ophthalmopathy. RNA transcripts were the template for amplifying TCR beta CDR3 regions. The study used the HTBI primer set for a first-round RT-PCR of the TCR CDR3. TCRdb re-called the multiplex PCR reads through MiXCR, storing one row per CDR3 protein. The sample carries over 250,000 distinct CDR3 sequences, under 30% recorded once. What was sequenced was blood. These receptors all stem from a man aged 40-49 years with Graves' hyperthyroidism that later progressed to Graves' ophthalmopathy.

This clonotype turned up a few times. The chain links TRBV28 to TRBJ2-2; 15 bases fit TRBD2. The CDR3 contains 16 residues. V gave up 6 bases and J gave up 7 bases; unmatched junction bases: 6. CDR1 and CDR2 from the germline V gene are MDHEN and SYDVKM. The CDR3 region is CASRPGLAGGIGELFF. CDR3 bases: TGTGCCAGCAGGCCCGGACTAGCGGGGGGGATCGGGGAGCTGTTTTTT.

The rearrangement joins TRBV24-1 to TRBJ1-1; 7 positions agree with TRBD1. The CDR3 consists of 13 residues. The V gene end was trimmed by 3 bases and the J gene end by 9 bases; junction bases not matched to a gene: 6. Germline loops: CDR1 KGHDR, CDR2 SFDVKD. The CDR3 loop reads CATSDQQGGKAFF. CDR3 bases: TGTGCCACCAGTGATCAGCAGGGGGGAAAAGCTTTCTTT.

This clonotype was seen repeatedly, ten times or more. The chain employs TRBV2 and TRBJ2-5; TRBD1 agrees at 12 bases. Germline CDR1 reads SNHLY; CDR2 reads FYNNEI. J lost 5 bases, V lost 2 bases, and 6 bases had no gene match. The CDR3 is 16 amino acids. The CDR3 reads CASSEWGTGGKETQYF. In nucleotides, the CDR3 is TGTGCCAGCAGTGAATGGGGGACAGGGGGCAAGGAGACCCAGTACTTC.

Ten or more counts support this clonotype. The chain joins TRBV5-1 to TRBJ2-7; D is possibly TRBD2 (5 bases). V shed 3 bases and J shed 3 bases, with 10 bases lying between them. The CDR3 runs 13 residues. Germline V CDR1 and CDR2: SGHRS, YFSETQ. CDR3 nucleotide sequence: TGCGCCAGCAGCTCGGCCGGAGGCTACGAGCAGTACTTC. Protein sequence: CASSSAGGYEQYF.

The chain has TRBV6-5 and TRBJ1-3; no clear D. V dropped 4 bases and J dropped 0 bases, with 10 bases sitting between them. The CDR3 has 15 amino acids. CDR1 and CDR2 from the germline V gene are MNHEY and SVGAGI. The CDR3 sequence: CASSFREYSGNTIYF. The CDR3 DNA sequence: TGTGCCAGCAGTTTTCGGGAATACTCTGGAAACACCATATATTTT.

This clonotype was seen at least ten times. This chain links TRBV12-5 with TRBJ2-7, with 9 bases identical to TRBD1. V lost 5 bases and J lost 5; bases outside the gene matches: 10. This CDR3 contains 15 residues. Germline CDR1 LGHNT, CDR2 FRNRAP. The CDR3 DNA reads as TGTGCTAGTGGTAAAATTTACAGGGGGCCGCACGAGCAGTACTTC. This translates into CASGKIYRGPHEQYF. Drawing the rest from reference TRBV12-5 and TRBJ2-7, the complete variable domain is DARVTQTPRHKVTEMGQEVTMRCQPILGHNTVFWYRQTMMQGLELLAYFRNRAPLDDSGMPKDRFSAEMPDATLATLKIQPSEPRDSAVYFCASGKIYRGPHEQYFGPGTRLTVT.

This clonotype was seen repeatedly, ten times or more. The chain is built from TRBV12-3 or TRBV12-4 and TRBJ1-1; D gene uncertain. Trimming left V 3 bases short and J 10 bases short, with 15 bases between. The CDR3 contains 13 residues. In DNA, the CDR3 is TGTGCCAGCAGTTTGCACCCTGAGCGTGGAGCTTTCTTT. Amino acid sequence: CASSLHPERGAFF.

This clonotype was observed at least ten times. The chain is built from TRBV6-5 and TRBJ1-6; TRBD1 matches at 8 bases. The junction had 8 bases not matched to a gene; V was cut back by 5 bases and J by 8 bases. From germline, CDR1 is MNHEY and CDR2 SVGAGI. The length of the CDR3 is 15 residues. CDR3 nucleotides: TGTGCCAGCAGTCCAGTTGGACAGGGCCATTCACCCCTCCACTTT. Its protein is CASSPVGQGHSPLHF.